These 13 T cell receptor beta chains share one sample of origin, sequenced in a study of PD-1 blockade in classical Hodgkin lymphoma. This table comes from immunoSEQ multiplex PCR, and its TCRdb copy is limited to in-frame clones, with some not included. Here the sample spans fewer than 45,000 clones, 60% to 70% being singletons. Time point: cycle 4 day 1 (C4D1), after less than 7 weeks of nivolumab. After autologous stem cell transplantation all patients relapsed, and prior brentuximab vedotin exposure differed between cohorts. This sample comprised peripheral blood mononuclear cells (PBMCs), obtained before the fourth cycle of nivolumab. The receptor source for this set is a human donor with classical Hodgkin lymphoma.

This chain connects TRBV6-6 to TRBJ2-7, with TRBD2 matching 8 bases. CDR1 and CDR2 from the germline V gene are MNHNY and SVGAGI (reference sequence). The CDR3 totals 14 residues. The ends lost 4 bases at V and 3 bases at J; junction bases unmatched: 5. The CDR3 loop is CASSSGTRVYEQYF. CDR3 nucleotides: TGTGCCAGCAGTTCCGGGACTAGGGTCTACGAGCAGTACTTC.

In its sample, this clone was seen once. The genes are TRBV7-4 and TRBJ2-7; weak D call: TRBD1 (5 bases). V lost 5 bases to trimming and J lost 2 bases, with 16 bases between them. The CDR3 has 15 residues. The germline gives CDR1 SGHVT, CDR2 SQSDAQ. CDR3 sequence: CASSPKGQGPYEQYF. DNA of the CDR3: TGTGCCAGCAGCCCAAAGGGGCAAGGTCCCTACGAGCAGTACTTC.

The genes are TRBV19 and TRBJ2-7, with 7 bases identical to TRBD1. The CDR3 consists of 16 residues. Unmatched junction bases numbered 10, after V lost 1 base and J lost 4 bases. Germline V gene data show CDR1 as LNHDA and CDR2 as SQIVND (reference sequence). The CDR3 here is CASSIAITGASYEQYF. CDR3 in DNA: TGTGCCAGTAGTATAGCTATTACAGGGGCAAGTTACGAGCAGTACTTC.

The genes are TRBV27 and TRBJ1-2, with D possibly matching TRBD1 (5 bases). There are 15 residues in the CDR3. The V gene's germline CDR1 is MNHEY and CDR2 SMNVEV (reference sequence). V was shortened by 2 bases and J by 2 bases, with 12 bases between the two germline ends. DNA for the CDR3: TGTGCCAGCAGTTTACGGGGCCCTTACAACTATGGCTACACCTTC. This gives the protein CASSLRGPYNYGYTF.

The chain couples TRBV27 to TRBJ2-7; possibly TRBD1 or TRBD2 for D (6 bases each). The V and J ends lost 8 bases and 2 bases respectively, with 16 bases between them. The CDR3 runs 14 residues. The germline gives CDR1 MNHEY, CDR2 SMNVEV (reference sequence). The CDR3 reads CASGNGGRPYEQYF. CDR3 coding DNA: TGTGCCAGCGGAAACGGGGGCCGACCCTACGAGCAGTACTTC.

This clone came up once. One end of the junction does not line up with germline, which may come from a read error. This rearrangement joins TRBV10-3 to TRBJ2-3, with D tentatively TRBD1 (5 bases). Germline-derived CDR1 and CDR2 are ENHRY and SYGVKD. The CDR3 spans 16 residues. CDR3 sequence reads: CASSRQSFPSTDTQYF. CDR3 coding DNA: TGTGCCAGCAGTCGACAGTCTTTTCCTAGCACAGATACGCAGTATTTT.

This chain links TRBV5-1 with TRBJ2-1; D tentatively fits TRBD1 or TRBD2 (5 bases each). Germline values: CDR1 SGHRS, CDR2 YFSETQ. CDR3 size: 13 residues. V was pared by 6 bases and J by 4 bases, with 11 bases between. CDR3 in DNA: TGCGCCAGCAAAGGGACCTATTACAATGAGCAGTTCTTC. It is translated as CASKGTYYNEQFF.

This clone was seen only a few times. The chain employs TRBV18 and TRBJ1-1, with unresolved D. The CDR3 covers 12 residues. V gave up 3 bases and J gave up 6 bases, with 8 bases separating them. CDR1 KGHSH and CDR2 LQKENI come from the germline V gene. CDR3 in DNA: TGTGCCAGCTCACCCCGACAATCTGAAGCTTTCTTT. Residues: CASSPRQSEAFF.

CDR3 in DNA: TGCGCCAGCAGCCTAGGACGGGGAGAGACCCAGTACTTC. This codes for CASSLGRGETQYF. This chain joins TRBV4-3 and TRBJ2-5; TRBD2 is a possible D gene (5 bases). CDR1 LGHNA and CDR2 YSLEER come from the germline V gene. This CDR3 has 13 amino acids. V lost 4 bases and J lost 4, with 10 bases in between.

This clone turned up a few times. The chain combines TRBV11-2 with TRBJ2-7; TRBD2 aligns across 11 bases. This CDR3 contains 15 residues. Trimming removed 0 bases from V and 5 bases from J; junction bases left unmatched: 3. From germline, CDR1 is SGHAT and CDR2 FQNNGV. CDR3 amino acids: CASSLETSGVHEQYF. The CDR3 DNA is TGTGCCAGCAGCTTAGAGACTAGCGGGGTTCACGAGCAGTACTTC.

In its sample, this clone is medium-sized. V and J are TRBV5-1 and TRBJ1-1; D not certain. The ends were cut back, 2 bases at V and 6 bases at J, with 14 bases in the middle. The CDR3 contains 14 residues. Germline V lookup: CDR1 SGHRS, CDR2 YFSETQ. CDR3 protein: CASSFSHGQSEAFF. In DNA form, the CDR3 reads TGCGCCAGCAGCTTTTCTCATGGGCAGTCTGAAGCTTTCTTT.

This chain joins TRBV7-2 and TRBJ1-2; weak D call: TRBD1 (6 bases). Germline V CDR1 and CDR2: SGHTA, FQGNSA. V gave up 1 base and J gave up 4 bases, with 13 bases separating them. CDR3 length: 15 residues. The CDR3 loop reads CASSLGASGAYGYTF. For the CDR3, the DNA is TGTGCCAGCAGCTTAGGGGCTTCAGGGGCCTATGGCTACACCTTC.

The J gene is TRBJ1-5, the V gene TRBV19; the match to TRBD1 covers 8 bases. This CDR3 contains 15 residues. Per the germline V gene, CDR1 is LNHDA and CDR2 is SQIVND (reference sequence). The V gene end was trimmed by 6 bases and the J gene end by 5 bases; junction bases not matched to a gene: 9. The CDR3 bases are TGTGCCAGTAGCTCGACAGGGGATGGGCATCAGCCCCAGCATTTT. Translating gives CASSSTGDGHQPQHF.